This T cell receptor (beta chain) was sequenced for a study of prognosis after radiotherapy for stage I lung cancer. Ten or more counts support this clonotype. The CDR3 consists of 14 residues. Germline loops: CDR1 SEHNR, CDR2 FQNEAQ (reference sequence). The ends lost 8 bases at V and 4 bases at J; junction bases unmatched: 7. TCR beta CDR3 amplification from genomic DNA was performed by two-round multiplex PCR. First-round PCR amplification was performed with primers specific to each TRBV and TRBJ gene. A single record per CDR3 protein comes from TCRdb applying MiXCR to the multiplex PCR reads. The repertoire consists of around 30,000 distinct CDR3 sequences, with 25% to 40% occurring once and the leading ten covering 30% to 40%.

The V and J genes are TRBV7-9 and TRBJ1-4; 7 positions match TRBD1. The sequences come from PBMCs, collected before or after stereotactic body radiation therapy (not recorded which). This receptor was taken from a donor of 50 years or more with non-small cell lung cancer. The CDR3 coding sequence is TGTGCCAGCCGTCACGGGACAGTTAATGAAAAACTGTTTTTT. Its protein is CASRHGTVNEKLFF.